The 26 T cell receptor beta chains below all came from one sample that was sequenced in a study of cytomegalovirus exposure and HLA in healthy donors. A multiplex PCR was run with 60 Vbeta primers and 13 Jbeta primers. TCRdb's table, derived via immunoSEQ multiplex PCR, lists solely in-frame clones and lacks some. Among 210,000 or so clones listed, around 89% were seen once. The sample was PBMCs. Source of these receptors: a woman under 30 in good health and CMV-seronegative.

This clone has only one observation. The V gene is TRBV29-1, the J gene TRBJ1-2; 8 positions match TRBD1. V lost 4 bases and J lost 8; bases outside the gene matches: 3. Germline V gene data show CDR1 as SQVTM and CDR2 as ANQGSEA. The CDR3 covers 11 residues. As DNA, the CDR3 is TGCAGCGTTGGGACAGGGAGCGGCTACACCTTC. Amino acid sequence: CSVGTGSGYTF.

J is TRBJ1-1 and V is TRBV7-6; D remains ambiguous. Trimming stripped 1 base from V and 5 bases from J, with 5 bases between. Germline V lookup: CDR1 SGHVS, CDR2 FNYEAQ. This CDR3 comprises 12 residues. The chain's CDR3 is CASSLGSTEAFF. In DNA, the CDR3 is TGTGCCAGCAGCTTAGGTAGTACTGAAGCTTTCTTT.

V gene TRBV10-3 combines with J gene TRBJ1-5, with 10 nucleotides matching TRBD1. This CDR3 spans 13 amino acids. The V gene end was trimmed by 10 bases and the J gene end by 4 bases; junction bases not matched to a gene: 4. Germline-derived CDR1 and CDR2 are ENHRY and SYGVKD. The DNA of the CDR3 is TGTGCCACCGGGACAGGGGATAATCAGCCCCAGCATTTT. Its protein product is CATGTGDNQPQHF.

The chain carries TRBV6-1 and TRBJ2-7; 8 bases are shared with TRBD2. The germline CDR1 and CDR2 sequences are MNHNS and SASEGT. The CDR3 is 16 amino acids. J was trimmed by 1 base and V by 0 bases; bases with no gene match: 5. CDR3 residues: CASSEAPGGGSYEQYF. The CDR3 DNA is TGTGCCAGCAGTGAAGCTCCGGGAGGGGGGTCCTACGAGCAGTACTTC.

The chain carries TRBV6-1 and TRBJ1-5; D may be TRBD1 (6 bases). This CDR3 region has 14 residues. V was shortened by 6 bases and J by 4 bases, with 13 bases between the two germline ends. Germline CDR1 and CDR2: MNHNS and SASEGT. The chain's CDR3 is CASRTRGGNQPQHF. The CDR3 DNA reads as TGTGCCAGCAGGACAAGGGGGGGGAATCAGCCCCAGCATTTT.

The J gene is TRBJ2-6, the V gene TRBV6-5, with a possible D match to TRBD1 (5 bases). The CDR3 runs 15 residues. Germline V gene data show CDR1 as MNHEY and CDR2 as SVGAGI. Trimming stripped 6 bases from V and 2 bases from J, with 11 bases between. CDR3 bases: TGTGCCAGCAGGATTGACAGAACTGGGGCCAACGTCCTGACTTTC. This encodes CASRIDRTGANVLTF.

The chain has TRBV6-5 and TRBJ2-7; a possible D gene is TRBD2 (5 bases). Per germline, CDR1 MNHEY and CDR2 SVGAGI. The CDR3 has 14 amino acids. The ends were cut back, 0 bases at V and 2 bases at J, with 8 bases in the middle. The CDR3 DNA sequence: TGTGCCAGCAGTTACTCCGGGAACCCCTACGAGCAGTACTTC. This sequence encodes CASSYSGNPYEQYF.

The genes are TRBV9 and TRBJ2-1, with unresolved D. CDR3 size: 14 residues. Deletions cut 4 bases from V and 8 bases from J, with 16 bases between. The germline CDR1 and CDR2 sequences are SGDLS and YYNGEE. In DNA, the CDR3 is TGTGCCAGCAGCCACAACAATCAGTATCATGAGCAGTTCTTC. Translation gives CASSHNNQYHEQFF. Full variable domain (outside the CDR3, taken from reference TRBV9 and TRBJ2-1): DSGVTQTPKHLITATGQRVTLRCSPRSGDLSVYWYQQSLDQGLQFLIQYYNGEERAKGNILERFSAQQFPDLHSELNLSSLELGDSALYFCASSHNNQYHEQFFGPGTRLTVL.

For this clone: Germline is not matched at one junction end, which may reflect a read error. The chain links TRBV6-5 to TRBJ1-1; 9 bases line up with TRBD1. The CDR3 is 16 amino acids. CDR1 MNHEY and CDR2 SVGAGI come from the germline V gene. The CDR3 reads CASSHSQGALRTEAFF. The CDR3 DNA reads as TGTGCCAGCAGTCACTCACAGGGGGCGCTTCGTACTGAAGCTTTCTTT.

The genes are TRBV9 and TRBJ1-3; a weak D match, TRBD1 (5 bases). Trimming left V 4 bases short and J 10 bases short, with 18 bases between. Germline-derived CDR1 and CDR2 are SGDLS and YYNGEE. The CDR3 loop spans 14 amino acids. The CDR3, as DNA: TGTGCCAGCAGCCCACGGGGGGTCGGTAAGACCATATATTTT. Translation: CASSPRGVGKTIYF.

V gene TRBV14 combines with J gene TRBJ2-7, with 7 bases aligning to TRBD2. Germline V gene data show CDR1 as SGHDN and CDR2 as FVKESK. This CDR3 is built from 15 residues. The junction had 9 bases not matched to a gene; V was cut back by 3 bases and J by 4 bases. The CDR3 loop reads CASSQRDYRPYEQYF. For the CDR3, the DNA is TGTGCCAGCAGCCAGAGGGACTACCGGCCATACGAGCAGTACTTC.

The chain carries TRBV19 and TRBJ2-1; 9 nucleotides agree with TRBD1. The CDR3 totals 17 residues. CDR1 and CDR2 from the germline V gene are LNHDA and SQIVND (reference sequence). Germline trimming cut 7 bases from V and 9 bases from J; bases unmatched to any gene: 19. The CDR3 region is CASTPSLGTGSHGEQFF. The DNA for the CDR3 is TGTGCCAGTACCCCCAGCCTTGGGACAGGGTCTCACGGTGAGCAGTTCTTC.

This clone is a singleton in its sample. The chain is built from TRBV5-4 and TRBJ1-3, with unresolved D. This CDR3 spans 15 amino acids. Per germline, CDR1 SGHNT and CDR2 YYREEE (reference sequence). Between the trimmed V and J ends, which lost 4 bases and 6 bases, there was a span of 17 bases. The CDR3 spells CASSVRASRSNTIYF. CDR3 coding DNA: TGTGCCAGCAGCGTCCGAGCGTCTCGATCAAACACCATATATTTT. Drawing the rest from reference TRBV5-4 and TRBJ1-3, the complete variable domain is ETGVTQSPTHLIKTRGQQVTLRCSSQSGHNTVSWYQQALGQGPQFIFQYYREEENGRGNFPPRFSGLQFPNYSSELNVNALELDDSALYLCASSVRASRSNTIYFGEGSWLTVV.

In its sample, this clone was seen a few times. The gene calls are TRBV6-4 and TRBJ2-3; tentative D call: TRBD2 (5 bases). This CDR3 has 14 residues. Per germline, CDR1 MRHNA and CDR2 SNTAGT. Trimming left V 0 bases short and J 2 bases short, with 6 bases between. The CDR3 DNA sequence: TGTGCCAGCAGTGACTCGGGAGACACAGATACGCAGTATTTT. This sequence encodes CASSDSGDTDTQYF.

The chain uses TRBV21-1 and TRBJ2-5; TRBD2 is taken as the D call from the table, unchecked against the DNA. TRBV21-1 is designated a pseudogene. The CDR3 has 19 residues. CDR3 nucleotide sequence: TGTGCCAGCAGCAAACCCCCAAGGACTAGCGTCAGATCGGGTAAGACCCAGTACTTC. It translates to CASSKPPRTSVRSGKTQYF.

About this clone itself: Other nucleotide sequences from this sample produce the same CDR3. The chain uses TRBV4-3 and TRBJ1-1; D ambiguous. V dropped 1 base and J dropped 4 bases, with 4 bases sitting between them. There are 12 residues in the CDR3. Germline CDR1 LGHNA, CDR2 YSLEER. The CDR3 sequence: CASSQVGTEAFF. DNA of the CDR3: TGCGCCAGCAGCCAAGTCGGCACTGAAGCTTTCTTT.

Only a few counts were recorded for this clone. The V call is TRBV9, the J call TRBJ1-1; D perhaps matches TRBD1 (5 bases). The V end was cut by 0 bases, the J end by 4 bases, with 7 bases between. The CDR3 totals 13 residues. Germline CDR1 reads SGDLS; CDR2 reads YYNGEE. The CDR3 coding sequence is TGTGCCAGCAGCGTAGGGGGCACCACTGAAGCTTTCTTT. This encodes CASSVGGTTEAFF. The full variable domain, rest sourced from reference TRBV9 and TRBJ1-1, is DSGVTQTPKHLITATGQRVTLRCSPRSGDLSVYWYQQSLDQGLQFLIQYYNGEERAKGNILERFSAQQFPDLHSELNLSSLELGDSALYFCASSVGGTTEAFFGQGTRLTVV.

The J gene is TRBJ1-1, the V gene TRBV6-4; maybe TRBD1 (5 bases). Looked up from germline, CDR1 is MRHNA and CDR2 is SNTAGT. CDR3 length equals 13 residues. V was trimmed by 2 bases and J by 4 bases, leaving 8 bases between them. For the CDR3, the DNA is TGTGCCAGCAGTGACGGGGCTGGCACTGAAGCTTTCTTT. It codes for CASSDGAGTEAFF.

The CDR3 here is CASSFGGGTTWEQFF. CDR3 sequence (DNA): TGCGCCAGCAGCTTTGGCGGGGGTACTACATGGGAGCAGTTCTTC. The chain combines TRBV5-1 with TRBJ2-1; TRBD2 agrees at 7 bases. Looked up from germline, CDR1 is SGHRS and CDR2 is YFSETQ. V shed 2 bases and J 10 bases; nucleotides not matched to a gene: 12. The CDR3 has 15 amino acids. The full variable domain, rest sourced from reference TRBV5-1 and TRBJ2-1, is KAGVTQTPRYLIKTRGQQVTLSCSPISGHRSVSWYQQTPGQGLQFLFEYFSETQRNKGNFPGRFSGRQFSNSRSEMNVSTLELGDSALYLCASSFGGGTTWEQFFGPGTRLTVL.

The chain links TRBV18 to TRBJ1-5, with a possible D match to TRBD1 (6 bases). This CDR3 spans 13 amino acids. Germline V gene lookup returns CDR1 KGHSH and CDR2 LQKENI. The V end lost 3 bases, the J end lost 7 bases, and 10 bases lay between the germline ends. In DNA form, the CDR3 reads TGTGCCAGCTCACCGCAGGGGCAACAGCCCCAGCATTTT. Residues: CASSPQGQQPQHF.

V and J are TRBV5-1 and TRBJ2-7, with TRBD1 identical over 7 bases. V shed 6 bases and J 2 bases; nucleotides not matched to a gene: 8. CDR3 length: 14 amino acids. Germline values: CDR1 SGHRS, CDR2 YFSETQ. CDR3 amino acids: CASKTYRGPYEQYF. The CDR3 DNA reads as TGCGCCAGCAAGACGTACAGGGGTCCCTACGAGCAGTACTTC.

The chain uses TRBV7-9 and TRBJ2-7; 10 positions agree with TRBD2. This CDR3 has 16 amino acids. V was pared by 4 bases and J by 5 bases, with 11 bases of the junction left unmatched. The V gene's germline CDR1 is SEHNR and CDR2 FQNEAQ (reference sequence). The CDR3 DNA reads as TGTGCCAGCAGCTCACCCAGCGGGAGGGCCATCCACGAGCAGTACTTC. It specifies CASSSPSGRAIHEQYF.

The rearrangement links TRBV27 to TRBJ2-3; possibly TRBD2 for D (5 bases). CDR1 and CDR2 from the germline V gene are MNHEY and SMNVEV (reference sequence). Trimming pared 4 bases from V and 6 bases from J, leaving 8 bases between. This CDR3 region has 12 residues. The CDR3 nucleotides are TGTGCCAGCAGTTCCGTAGCGGATACGCAGTATTTT. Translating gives CASSSVADTQYF.

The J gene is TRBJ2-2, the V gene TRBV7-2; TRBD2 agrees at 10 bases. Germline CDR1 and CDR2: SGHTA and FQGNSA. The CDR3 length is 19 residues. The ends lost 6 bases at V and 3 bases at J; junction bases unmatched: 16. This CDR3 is CASRPGKTSGVMDTGELFF. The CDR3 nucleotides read TGTGCCAGCAGACCAGGGAAAACTAGCGGGGTGATGGACACCGGGGAGCTGTTTTTT.

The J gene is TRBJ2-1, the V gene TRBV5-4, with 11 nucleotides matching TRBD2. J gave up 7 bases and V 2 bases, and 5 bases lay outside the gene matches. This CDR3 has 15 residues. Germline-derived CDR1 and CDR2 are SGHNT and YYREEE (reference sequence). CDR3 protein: CASSFAPSGRNEQFF. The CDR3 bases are TGTGCCAGCAGCTTCGCTCCTAGCGGGAGGAATGAGCAGTTCTTC.

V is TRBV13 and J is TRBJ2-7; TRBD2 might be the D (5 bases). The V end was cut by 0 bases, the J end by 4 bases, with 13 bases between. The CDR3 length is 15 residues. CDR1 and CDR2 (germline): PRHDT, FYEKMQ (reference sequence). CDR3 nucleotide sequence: TGTGCCAGCAGCTTAGGTAGGACTCGAGGTTACGAGCAGTACTTC. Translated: CASSLGRTRGYEQYF.